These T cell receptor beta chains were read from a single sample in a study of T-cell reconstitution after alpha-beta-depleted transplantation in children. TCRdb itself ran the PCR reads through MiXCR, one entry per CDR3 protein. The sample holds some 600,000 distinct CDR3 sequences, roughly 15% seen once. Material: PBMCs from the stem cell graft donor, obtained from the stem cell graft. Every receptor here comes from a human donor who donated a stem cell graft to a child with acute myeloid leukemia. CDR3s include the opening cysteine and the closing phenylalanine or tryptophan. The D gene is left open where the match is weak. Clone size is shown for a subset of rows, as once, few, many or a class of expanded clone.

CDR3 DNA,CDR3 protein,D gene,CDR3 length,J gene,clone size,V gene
TGTGCCAGCAGCCCATTTCGTGGAGGGACCTACGAGCAGTACTTC,CASSPFRGGTYEQYF,.,15,TRBJ2-7,.,TRBV7-9
TGCAGTGCTAAGGGGGCGGCGACCTACGAGCAGTACTTC,CSAKGAATYEQYF,TRBD1,13,TRBJ2-7,few,TRBV20-1
TGTGCCAGCTCAAGCACCAGCGCGCCTAATGAAAAACTGTTTTTT,CASSSTSAPNEKLFF,.,15,TRBJ1-4,.,TRBV6-1
TGTGCCAGCAGCTTATTATCCGGGAGCTACGAGCAGTACTTC,CASSLLSGSYEQYF,.,14,TRBJ2-7,.,TRBV7-9
TGCAGTGGGACCGCCGCGGGGGCCAACGTCCTGACTTTC,CSGTAAGANVLTF,.,13,TRBJ2-6,many,TRBV20-1
TGTGCCACAACCGGGACAGCCACTTACGAGCAGTACTTC,CATTGTATYEQYF,TRBD1,13,TRBJ2-7,.,TRBV12-3/TRBV12-4
TGCGCCAGCAGCTTGAGTCAGGGAAGTACCTACGAGCAGTACTTC,CASSLSQGSTYEQYF,.,15,TRBJ2-7,many,TRBV5-1
TGCAGCGCACGGACAGGGGGACGAAAGGAAGGCTACACCTTC,CSARTGGRKEGYTF,TRBD1,14,TRBJ1-2,many,TRBV29-1
TGTGCCAGCAGTTACGGGGGTACTAGCACAGATACGCAGTATTTT,CASSYGGTSTDTQYF,.,15,TRBJ2-3,.,TRBV6-5
TGTGCCACCAGCAGAGATCGAATGGGCTCCTACGAGCAGTACTTC,CATSRDRMGSYEQYF,.,15,TRBJ2-7,many,TRBV15
TGCAGCGTTAGGGTGGGGCCTAATGAAAAACTGTTTTTT,CSVRVGPNEKLFF,.,13,TRBJ1-4,few,TRBV29-1
TGTGCCAGCATCGGGAAACACAACCAAGAGACCCAGTACTTC,CASIGKHNQETQYF,.,14,TRBJ2-5,.,TRBV21-1
TGTGCCAGCAGCGTAGGAGGCCATGGAGATACGCAGTATTTT,CASSVGGHGDTQYF,.,14,TRBJ2-3,once,TRBV9
TGCAGTGCCCTAGATAACAGGGTCCACGAGCAGTACTTC,CSALDNRVHEQYF,.,13,TRBJ2-7,many,TRBV20-1
TGCAGCGTTGAAGAGAGGGCAGGGATAGGAGATACGCAGTATTTT,CSVEERAGIGDTQYF,.,15,TRBJ2-3,many,TRBV29-1
TGTGCCAGCAGCCTCGAGGGACAGGGGGGCAACGAGCAGTACTTC,CASSLEGQGGNEQYF,TRBD1,15,TRBJ2-7,many,TRBV7-2
TGTGCCAGCAGTTACGGGGGGAATTCCAAAAACATTCAGTACTTC,CASSYGGNSKNIQYF,.,15,TRBJ2-4,many,TRBV6-5
TGCAGTGCTTCGGGCCCCAGAAGCACAGATACGCAGTATTTT,CSASGPRSTDTQYF,.,14,TRBJ2-3,many,TRBV20-1
TGTGCCACCCGTAAAGACAGTGACAATCAGCCCCAGCATTTT,CATRKDSDNQPQHF,.,14,TRBJ1-5,many,TRBV24-1
TGCAGCGGGAAGCGGGGGACCCACAATGAGCAGTTCTTC,CSGKRGTHNEQFF,TRBD2,13,TRBJ2-1,many,TRBV29-1
TGTGCCAGCAGTCAATGGACAGGGGGGACTGAAGCTTTCTTT,CASSQWTGGTEAFF,TRBD1,14,TRBJ1-1,many,TRBV12-3/TRBV12-4
TGCAGTGCTAGTCTAAACAGGGCTACGTATTCACCCCTCCACTTT,CSASLNRATYSPLHF,.,15,TRBJ1-6,many,TRBV20-1
TGTGCCAGCAGCTTCGTACGGGGGGGATACAATGAGCAGTTCTTC,CASSFVRGGYNEQFF,TRBD2,15,TRBJ2-1,once,TRBV7-9
TGTGCCAGCAGCCGATCGACCGGGACGGCCTCCTACGAGCAGTACTTC,CASSRSTGTASYEQYF,.,16,TRBJ2-7,few,TRBV7-2
TGTGCCAGCAGTCGCACCCCTCTGAACACTGAAGCTTTCTTT,CASSRTPLNTEAFF,.,14,TRBJ1-1,few,TRBV28
TGCAGTGCCACAGGGGAGGCGAACACCGGGGAGCTGTTTTTT,CSATGEANTGELFF,.,14,TRBJ2-2,.,TRBV20-1
TGTGCCAGCAGCTTATCCCGGACAGGGTGGGGATATGGCTACACCTTC,CASSLSRTGWGYGYTF,TRBD1,16,TRBJ1-2,.,TRBV7-2
TGTGCCAGCAGCCCAGCTCCTAGCACAGATGCGCAGTATTTT,CASSPAPSTDAQYF,.,14,TRBJ2-3,.,TRBV7-2
TGCAGTGCTAGTAGGCAGCTTACCGAGGGGTCACCCCTCCACTTT,CSASRQLTEGSPLHF,.,15,TRBJ1-6,many,TRBV20-1
TGTGCCAGCAGTTACTCAGGGACGAATGAGCAGTTCTTC,CASSYSGTNEQFF,.,13,TRBJ2-1,many,TRBV6-5
TGTGCCAGCAGTTGTGACACTCTCCTTTTTAATGAGCAGTTCTTC,CASSCDTLLFNEQFF,.,15,TRBJ2-1,many,TRBV5-6
TGCAGTGCTAGAGATTACTCTCTCACGGGACGGTACCAAGAGACCCAGTACTTC,CSARDYSLTGRYQETQYF,.,18,TRBJ2-5,.,TRBV20-1
TGCGCCAGCAGCCAAGCCCGGGTTCCGAACACTGAAGCTTTCTTT,CASSQARVPNTEAFF,.,15,TRBJ1-1,.,TRBV4-3
TGCGCCAGCGGGACGGGGGCCTACAATGAGCAGTTCTTC,CASGTGAYNEQFF,.,13,TRBJ2-1,few,TRBV5-1
TGTGCCTGGAGATCGACAGGTACGAACACTGAAGCTTTCTTT,CAWRSTGTNTEAFF,.,14,TRBJ1-1,.,TRBV30
TGCGCCAGCAGCTCCCGGACTAGCCTTCGCACAGATACGCAGTATTTT,CASSSRTSLRTDTQYF,TRBD2,16,TRBJ2-3,few,TRBV5-1
TGTGCCAGCAGCCGTAGCGGGGATGAGCAGTTCTTC,CASSRSGDEQFF,TRBD2,12,TRBJ2-1,many,TRBV12-3/TRBV12-4
TGTGCCAGCAGACCAGATCAGAACACTGAAGCTTTCTTT,CASRPDQNTEAFF,.,13,TRBJ1-1,many,TRBV9
TGCGCCAGCAGCTTGGCCGGAGCAACGAGCGGGGATCCTCTTCCCTCTAGCACAGATACGCAGTATTTT,CASSLAGATSGDPLPSSTDTQYF,TRBD2,23,TRBJ2-3,.,TRBV5-1
TGTGCCAGCAGCCAAAATTCATACAATGAGCAGTTCTTC,CASSQNSYNEQFF,.,13,TRBJ2-1,.,TRBV14